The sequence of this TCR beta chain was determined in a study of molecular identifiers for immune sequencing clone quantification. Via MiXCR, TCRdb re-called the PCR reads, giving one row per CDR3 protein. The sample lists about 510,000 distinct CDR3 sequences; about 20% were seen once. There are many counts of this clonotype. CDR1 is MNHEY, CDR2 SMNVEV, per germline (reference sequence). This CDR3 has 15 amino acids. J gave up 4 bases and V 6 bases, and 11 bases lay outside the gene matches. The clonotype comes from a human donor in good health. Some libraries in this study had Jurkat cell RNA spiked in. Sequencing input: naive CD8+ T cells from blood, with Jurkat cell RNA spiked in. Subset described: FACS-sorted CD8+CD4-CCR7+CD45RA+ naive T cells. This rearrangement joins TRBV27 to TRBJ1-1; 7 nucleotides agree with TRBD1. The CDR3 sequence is CASRQETGISTEAFF. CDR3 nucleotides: TGTGCCAGCAGACAAGAGACAGGGATTTCCACTGAAGCTTTCTTT.